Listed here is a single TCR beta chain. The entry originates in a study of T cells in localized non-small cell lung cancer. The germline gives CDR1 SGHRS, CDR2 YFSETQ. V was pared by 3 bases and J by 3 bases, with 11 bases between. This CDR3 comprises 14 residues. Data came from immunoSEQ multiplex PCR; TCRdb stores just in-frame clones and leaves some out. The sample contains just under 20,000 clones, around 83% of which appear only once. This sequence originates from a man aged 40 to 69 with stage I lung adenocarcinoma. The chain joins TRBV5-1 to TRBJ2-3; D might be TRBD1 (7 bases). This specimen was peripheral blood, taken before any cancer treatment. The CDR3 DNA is TGCGCCAGCAGCTCGACAGGGAGGACAGATACGCAGTATTTT. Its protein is CASSSTGRTDTQYF. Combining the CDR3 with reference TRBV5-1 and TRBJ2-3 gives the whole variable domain KAGVTQTPRYLIKTRGQQVTLSCSPISGHRSVSWYQQTPGQGLQFLFEYFSETQRNKGNFPGRFSGRQFSNSRSEMNVSTLELGDSALYLCASSSTGRTDTQYFGPGTRLTVL.